The 24 T cell receptor beta chains in this list originate from one sample, sequenced in a study of T cells in Graves' hyperthyroidism and ophthalmopathy. Amplification of TCR beta CDR3 regions used RNA as the template. A set of HTBI primers served as the primers for a first-round RT-PCR of the TCR CDR3. TCRdb independently ran MiXCR on the multiplex PCR reads; one entry per CDR3 protein. This sample has 600,000 to 650,000 distinct CDR3 sequences, with around 21% found just once. Sequenced material: blood. These receptors were collected from a man aged 30 to 45 with Graves' ophthalmopathy.

This clonotype has ten or more counts. The J gene is TRBJ2-5, the V gene TRBV7-3; D is undetermined. The V gene lost 0 bases and the J gene lost 2 bases, with 4 bases spanning the gap. There are 13 residues in the CDR3. In germline, CDR1 is SGHTA, CDR2 FQGTGA. CDR3 sequence: CASSLTQQETQYF. DNA of the CDR3: TGTGCCAGCAGCTTAACACAACAAGAGACCCAGTACTTC. The full variable domain, with the rest looked up from reference TRBV7-3 and TRBJ2-5, is GAGVSQTPSNKVTEKGKYVELRCDPISGHTALYWYRQSLGQGPEFLIYFQGTGAADDSGLPNDRFFAVRPEGSVSTLKIQRTERGDSAVYLCASSLTQQETQYFGPGTRLLVL.

This chain joins TRBV6-2 or TRBV6-3 and TRBJ2-1, with TRBD1 matching 7 bases. The V gene's germline CDR1 is MNHEY and CDR2 SVGEGT. V shed 0 bases, J shed 6 bases, and the junction held 11 bases outside the gene matches. This CDR3 contains 17 residues. The CDR3: CASSYSILRDRANEQFF. The CDR3 DNA follows: TGTGCCAGCAGTTACTCGATCCTTCGAGACAGGGCCAATGAGCAGTTCTTC.

The rearrangement uses TRBV12-3 or TRBV12-4 and TRBJ2-1; TRBD2 matches at 8 bases. The CDR3 is made up of 15 amino acids. The V segment lost 4 bases and the J segment 5 bases; nucleotides outside the gene matches: 7. The CDR3 sequence is CASSYREGRDNEQFF. The CDR3 DNA follows: TGTGCCAGCAGTTATCGGGAGGGGAGAGACAATGAGCAGTTCTTC.

There are a few counts of this clonotype. The rearrangement joins TRBV6-1 to TRBJ2-7; D might be TRBD1 or TRBD2, each matching 5 bases. Trimming stripped 5 bases from V and 4 bases from J, with 18 bases between. This CDR3 is built from 15 residues. Germline assignment: CDR1 MNHNS and CDR2 SASEGT. CDR3 nucleotides: TGTGCCAGCAGTCAGGGACCCGGCGGAATTTACGAGCAGTACTTC. Translating it yields CASSQGPGGIYEQYF.

This clonotype has more than one count but fewer than ten. At one boundary the junction diverges from the germline segment, which might be a read error. The J gene is TRBJ1-2, the V gene TRBV4-1; 9 bases fit TRBD1. The CDR3 has 15 amino acids. Germline CDR1 is MGHRA and CDR2 is YSYEKL. The CDR3: CASRQGTGQPYGYTF. CDR3 DNA: TGCGCCAGCAGGCAAGGGACAGGGCAACCCTATGGCTACACCTTC.

The table lists this clonotype with many counts. The J gene is TRBJ2-5, the V gene TRBV3-1; D gene unclear. Germline V CDR1 and CDR2: LGHDT, YNNKEL (reference sequence). The CDR3 is 9 amino acids. V was clipped by 1 base and J by 12 bases, with 3 bases between them. CDR3 in amino acids: CASSQGKYF. The CDR3, as DNA: TGTGCCAGCAGCCAAGGAAAGTACTTC.

Only a few counts were recorded for this clonotype. The V gene is TRBV20-1, the J gene TRBJ2-7, with D uncertain. The ends were cut back, 6 bases at V and 6 bases at J, with 12 bases in the middle. The CDR3 is 11 amino acids. The germline V gene has CDR1 DFQATT and CDR2 SNEGSKA (reference sequence). The CDR3 DNA reads TGCAGTGCCCCCAGGTCGCTCGAGCAGTACTTC. Residues: CSAPRSLEQYF.

Only a few counts were recorded for this clonotype. This clone may be a read error of a much larger clone one base away. The V and J genes are TRBV5-1 and TRBJ2-1; D is possibly TRBD1 or TRBD2 (7 bases each). Germline CDR1 is SGHRS and CDR2 is YFSETQ. The CDR3 loop spans 16 amino acids. The CDR3 loop reads CASSPGGGGSYNEQSF. The CDR3 DNA follows: TGCGCCAGCAGCCCCGGGGGAGGGGGCTCCTACAATGAGCAGTCCTTC.

This clonotype was picked up many times. The chain carries TRBV6-1 and TRBJ1-1, with unresolved D. Trimming took off 7 bases at V and 4 bases at J, with 16 bases between the two ends. This CDR3 has 14 residues. Germline CDR1 and CDR2: MNHNS and SASEGT. Here the CDR3 DNA reads TGTGCCAGCATCCTACGGGCGGGTAGCACTGAAGCTTTCTTT. Amino acid sequence: CASILRAGSTEAFF.

This clonotype was detected only a few times. This chain uses TRBV20-1 with TRBJ2-2; 10 bases align to TRBD2. Unmatched junction bases numbered 4, after V lost 8 bases and J lost 1 base. The CDR3 length is 14 residues. The germline V gene encodes CDR1 DFQATT and CDR2 SNEGSKA (reference sequence). The CDR3 DNA follows: TGCAGTACATGGACTAGCGGGAACACCGGGGAGCTGTTTTTT. This codes for CSTWTSGNTGELFF.

V and J are TRBV3-1 and TRBJ1-3; D call uncertain. V lost 0 bases and J 5 bases, leaving 11 bases between the germline ends. Germline CDR1 LGHDT, CDR2 YNNKEL (reference sequence). CDR3 length equals 15 residues. The CDR3 here is CASSQERTDRNTIYF. Here the CDR3 DNA reads TGTGCCAGCAGCCAAGAAAGGACCGACAGAAACACCATATATTTT.

In this sample, this clonotype turned up many times. The rearrangement links TRBV12-3 or TRBV12-4 to TRBJ1-1; D uncertain. Trimming shortened V by 7 bases and J by 6 bases, and 15 bases separated the two germline ends. The CDR3 extends over 13 amino acids. The CDR3: CASNPGGVAEAFF. In DNA, the CDR3 is TGTGCCAGCAACCCTGGCGGGGTGGCTGAAGCTTTCTTT.

Notes on this clonotype: The junction shows a germline mismatch at one end, possibly a read error. The rearrangement joins TRBV5-1 to TRBJ1-1; 7 bases match TRBD1. The length of the CDR3 is 16 residues. Germline-derived CDR1 and CDR2 are SGHRS and YFSETQ. The CDR3 spells CAGSLRQGLKNTEAFF. The CDR3 coding sequence is TGCGCCGGCAGCTTGCGACAGGGCTTGAAGAACACTGAAGCTTTCTTT.

This clonotype appeared a few times. This sequence joins TRBV3-1 and TRBJ1-6, with D tentatively TRBD1 (5 bases). The CDR3 sequence is 16 residues long. In germline, CDR1 is LGHDT, CDR2 YNNKEL (reference sequence). V was shortened by 0 bases and J by 8 bases, with 14 bases between the two germline ends. The CDR3 DNA reads as TGTGCCAGCAGCCAAGATAGGGTCAGGGTGTATTCACCCCTCCACTTT. Translated: CASSQDRVRVYSPLHF.

CDR3 region: CSAKTSGSKRETQYF. The CDR3 DNA reads as TGCAGTGCTAAGACTAGCGGGAGTAAGAGAGAGACCCAGTACTTC. The V gene is TRBV20-1, the J gene TRBJ2-5; 12 bases match TRBD2. CDR3 length equals 15 residues. Trimming took 4 bases from V and 4 from J; bases not matched to a gene: 7. Germline V gives CDR1 DFQATT, CDR2 SNEGSKA (reference sequence).

This clonotype was counted between two and nine times. CDR3 sequence (DNA): TGCAGTGCCAGACGGCAGCAAGAGACCCAGTACTTC. This codes for CSARRQQETQYF. The V gene is TRBV20-1, the J gene TRBJ2-5; D is unclear. The CDR3 is 12 residues long. Germline lookup yields CDR1 DFQATT and CDR2 SNEGSKA (reference sequence). The germline V and J ends were trimmed by 6 bases and 2 bases, with 10 bases remaining between them.

This clonotype was observed many times. This chain uses TRBV11-2 with TRBJ1-4; D gene uncertain. This CDR3 comprises 14 residues. V lost 5 bases, J lost 8 bases, and 15 bases lay in between. Germline V gives CDR1 SGHAT, CDR2 FQNNGV. CDR3 sequence reads: CASSQTTIGEKLFF. The CDR3 coding sequence is TGTGCCAGCAGCCAGACGACAATCGGGGAAAAACTGTTTTTT.

This chain uses TRBV20-1 with TRBJ2-7; D gene unclear. V dropped 6 bases and J dropped 4 bases, with 13 bases sitting between them. The CDR3 runs to 12 residues. Germline V gene lookup returns CDR1 DFQATT and CDR2 SNEGSKA (reference sequence). The DNA for the CDR3 is TGCAGTGCGCCCGGGCTAGGGTACGAGCAGTACTTC. Encoded protein: CSAPGLGYEQYF.

This clonotype occurred a few times. The CDR3 nucleotides are TGTGCCAGCACCCAAGGCTCTCAGGGGATCTACGAGCAGTACTTC. Amino acid sequence: CASTQGSQGIYEQYF. The V call is TRBV7-9, the J call TRBJ2-7; D might be TRBD1 (6 bases). V was cut by 7 bases and J by 3 bases, with 19 bases left in between. This CDR3 is built from 15 residues. CDR1 is SEHNR and CDR2 is FQNEAQ in the germline V gene (reference sequence). Full variable domain (missing parts from reference TRBV7-9 and TRBJ2-7): DTGVSQNPRHKITKRGQNVTFRCDPISEHNRLYWYRQTLGQGPEFLTYFQNEAQLEKSRLLSDRFSAERPKGSFSTLEIQRTEQGDSAMYLCASTQGSQGIYEQYFGPGTRLTVT.

This clonotype was detected a few times. The chain uses TRBV6-6 and TRBJ1-2, with D unresolved. Germline loops: CDR1 MNHNY, CDR2 SVGAGI (reference sequence). This CDR3 region has 13 residues. V was shortened by 2 bases and J by 8 bases, with 12 bases between the two germline ends. In DNA form, the CDR3 reads TGTGCCAGCAGTTACGGAGGAGGAGGAGGCTACACCTTC. As protein: CASSYGGGGGYTF.

This clonotype showed up just a few times. The chain joins TRBV27 to TRBJ1-4; D perhaps matches TRBD1 (5 bases). V lost 3 bases and J 0 bases, leaving 8 bases between the germline ends. CDR1 MNHEY and CDR2 SMNVEV come from the germline V gene (reference sequence). This CDR3 has 15 amino acids. The CDR3 nucleotides are TGTGCCAGCAGTTTGGGACGTTCAACTAATGAAAAACTGTTTTTT. As protein: CASSLGRSTNEKLFF. Drawing the rest from reference TRBV27 and TRBJ1-4, the complete variable domain is EAQVTQNPRYLITVTGKKLTVTCSQNMNHEYMSWYRQDPGLGLRQIYYSMNVEVTDKGDVPEGYKVSRKEKRNFPLILESPSPNQTSLYFCASSLGRSTNEKLFFGSGTQLSVL.

Comments on this clonotype: Just one base apart from a much larger clone, this may be a read error. The chain has TRBV7-2 and TRBJ2-1; 11 nucleotides agree with TRBD1. The CDR3 contains 14 residues. Germline CDR1 SGHTA, CDR2 FQGNSA. The CDR3 nucleotides read TGTGCCTGCAGCTCGGGACAGGGGGGAGGTGAGCAGTTCTTC. Amino acids: CACSSGQGGGEQFF.

To note about this clonotype: A read error is possible here, since a much larger clone lies one base away. The J gene is TRBJ1-1, the V gene TRBV11-2; D is uncertain. This CDR3 is 12 amino acids long. CDR1 is SGHAT and CDR2 is FQNNGV in the germline V gene. CDR3 amino acids: CAGSPGNAEAFF. The DNA of the CDR3 is TGTGCCGGCAGCCCCGGGAACGCTGAAGCTTTCTTT.

This clonotype occurred a few times. J is TRBJ1-5 and V is TRBV12-5; maybe TRBD1 (5 bases). The CDR3 is 12 amino acids. Germline CDR1 is LGHNT and CDR2 is FRNRAP. The V gene lost 9 bases and the J gene lost 5 bases, with 11 bases spanning the gap. The CDR3: CASLQGDQPQHF. CDR3 DNA: TGTGCTAGCCTGCAAGGGGATCAGCCCCAGCATTTT.